One T cell receptor beta chain is described in this entry. Generated by immunoSEQ multiplex PCR, the TCRdb table keeps only in-frame clones and is missing some. The sample comprises some 170,000 clones, over 80% of which are singletons, and over 3.5% rests with the top ten. The sample originates from a study of blood T cell repertoires in COVID-19. The sequencing input was peripheral blood. The source is a woman aged 55-75 years who had recovered from COVID-19.

The CDR3 loop is CAWSTTTGFGILYTDTQYF. The DNA for the CDR3 is TGTGCCTGGTCCACCACGACAGGGTTCGGAATACTATACACAGATACGCAGTATTTT. The rearrangement uses TRBV30 and TRBJ2-3; 7 positions agree with TRBD1. Germline V gene data show CDR1 as GTSNPN and CDR2 as SVGIG (reference sequence). The CDR3 has 19 amino acids. The trim removed 5 bases at V and 2 bases at J, leaving 22 bases unmatched.